This entry features one TCR beta chain sequence. The antigen it binds to is not known. No much larger clone exists at a distance of one base, and base qualities are not known. To demonstrate the VDJtools post-analysis software, the study profiled TCR beta repertoires from the peripheral blood of about a dozen young patients with multiple sclerosis. The patients with multiple sclerosis were children and adolescents between roughly 6 and 17 years of age. At the junction V is shortened by 4 bases and J by 3 bases; bases outside the gene matches: 15. CDR1 and CDR2, per the germline V gene, are SGHRS and YFSETQ. CDR3 length: 18 amino acids, cysteine to phenylalanine. The entry retains the CDR3 DNA only, 54 bases that are in frame from base 1. The data are from a study of post-analysis software for immune sequencing data (dated by TCRdb to the mid-2010s). The study in broad terms: The recorded disease courses included relapsing-remitting, secondary progressive and progressive-relapsing multiple sclerosis, and some patients had no subtype annotation. The patient repertoires were set against 11 previously published healthy control repertoires from donors whose ages ranged from roughly 6 to 27 years. A subset of samples was prepared in parallel using single-end sample barcoding, then pooled and co-amplified after Illumina adapter ligation.

Overall results and qualifications from the work: Significantly lower normalized Chao1 diversity was found in multiple sclerosis patients than in controls, suggesting substantial peripheral T-cell clonal expansion. The multiple sclerosis patient group was slightly younger than the control group. A few TRBV segments, including TRBV5-6, TRBV5-1 and TRBV20-1, were significantly more frequent in patients than controls. Strong co-clustering of samples prepared in the same batch was shown by direct clustering with F measure, prompting a batch-effect correction.

Libraries were prepared through PCR. TCRdb names Illumina HiSeq 2500 as the instrument used. Unique molecular identifiers were incorporated into TCR beta cDNA libraries to reduce PCR and sequencing biases. Approximately 500,000 cDNA molecules were obtained per 1 to 10 million input T cells, so each molecule approximated one T cell. The patient libraries were prepared and sequenced using the same protocol as the earlier healthy control dataset. Samples belonging to the same batch were prepared together, multiplexed and sequenced on a shared HiSeq lane. Under the source paper's analysis protocol: Raw barcoded reads were processed with MIGEC, discarding single-read molecular identifier groups before consensus assembly and CDR3 extraction. Clonotype tables were post-analysed with VDJtools, and diversity was normalized by down-sampling all datasets to the smallest sample size. To correct batch-related cross-sample contamination, repertoire overlap clustering matched CDR3 amino acid sequences but not nucleotide sequences. In TCRdb, the public reads were trimmed at Q25 with fastp and aligned with MiXCR, with productive beta chains retained. Records with the same CDR3 protein are collapsed into one entry carrying the most frequent genes and DNA. Clone size and V and J calls follow TCRdb, not the original study. Counted in this sample were about 540,000 distinct CDR3 sequences; less than 40% of them appeared once. The ten largest clones represent around 5.9% of the sample.

The clonotype comes from a girl aged 2-17 years with multiple sclerosis. Sequencing input: blood. The chain is made from TRBV5-1 and TRBJ2-3; 9 central bases correspond to TRBD1. For the CDR3, the sequence is CASSRFPTTGGKTDTQYF. The sequence in DNA is TGCGCCAGCAGCCGCTTCCCTACCACAGGGGGCAAGACAGATACGCAGTATTTT. The CDR3 plus the reference TRBV5-1 and TRBJ2-3 genes for the other parts give the full variable domain: KAGVTQTPRYLIKTRGQQVTLSCSPISGHRSVSWYQQTPGQGLQFLFEYFSETQRNKGNFPGRFSGRQFSNSRSEMNVSTLELGDSALYLCASSRFPTTGGKTDTQYFGPGTRLTVL.